These 29 T cell receptor beta chains were all obtained from the same sample, sequenced in a study of T cell clonality in common variable immunodeficiency. General study results and limits: In common variable immunodeficiency, TCR beta chains reportedly carried fewer deletions and N-nucleotide insertions.

Here immunoSEQ multiplex PCR was the method, and the copy in TCRdb shows in-frame clones only, minus some. Listed here are fewer than 30,000 clones without any singletons, the top ten holding over 25%. These receptors lack a known antigen. Sequenced sample: peripheral blood mononuclear cells. These receptors were collected from a human donor with common variable immunodeficiency.

This clone was recorded a few times. The missing CDR3 end, 3 residues past where the read stops, is filled in from the germline J gene. This rearrangement joins TRBV6-2 or TRBV6-3 to TRBJ2-5; 7 nucleotides line up with TRBD2. The length of the CDR3 is 13 residues. Trimming took 5 bases from V and 5 from J; bases not matched to a gene: 5. From germline, CDR1 is MNHEY and CDR2 SVGEGT. The DNA read from the CDR3 is TGTGCCAGCAGTAAAGCGGGGTGGGAGACC. Encoded protein: CASSKAGWET. The CDR3 as a whole reads CASSKAGWETQYF.

This clone was counted many times. The missing CDR3 end, 3 residues past where the read stops, is filled in from the germline J gene. The chain employs TRBV10-3 and TRBJ2-5, with 9 bases matching TRBD1. The CDR3 loop spans 13 amino acids. Losses at the gene ends were 6 bases for V and 5 bases for J; bases not matched to a gene: 4. From germline, CDR1 is ENHRY and CDR2 SYGVKD. CDR3: CAIRGGQGETQYF. The DNA read from the CDR3 is TGTGCCATCAGGGGAGGACAGGGGGAGACC.

There are a few counts of this clone. Partial CDR3 DNA: TGTGCCAGCTCCCAGAAATTAGGGGCCTACGAG. Translation gives CASSQKLGAYE. The whole CDR3 protein reads CASSQKLGAYEQYF. J is TRBJ2-7 and V is TRBV18, with D perhaps TRBD1 (5 bases). The CDR3 end lies 3 residues beyond the end of the read and is filled in from the germline J gene. Germline V lookup: CDR1 KGHSH, CDR2 LQKENI. Deletions cut 6 bases from V and 2 bases from J, with 14 bases between. This CDR3 has 14 amino acids.

This clone was picked up many times. The part of the CDR3 DNA that was read is TGTGCCATCAGCCCCGTCGGTTATGGC. This translates into CAISPVGYG. Given in full, the CDR3 is CAISPVGYGYTF. This sequence joins TRBV10-3 and TRBJ1-2; unclear D gene. The read gets to within 3 residues of the CDR3 end, and the germline J gene fills in the rest. This CDR3 is 12 amino acids long. The germline V gene has CDR1 ENHRY and CDR2 SYGVKD. Trimming removed 6 bases from V and 5 bases from J, with 10 bases in between.

On this clone: The read ends 3 residues early relative to the CDR3; the germline J gene fills the gap. The chain recombines TRBV19 with TRBJ2-2, with TRBD1 identical over 8 bases. This CDR3 is 15 amino acids long. CDR1 is LNHDA and CDR2 is SQIVND in the germline V gene (reference sequence). The V gene end was trimmed by 5 bases and the J gene end by 1 base; junction bases not matched to a gene: 3. CDR3 sequence reads: CASSVQGGNTGELFF. The covered CDR3 bases are TGTGCCAGTAGTGTACAGGGGGGGAACACCGGGGAG.

To note about this clone: The missing CDR3 end, 3 residues past where the read stops, is filled in from the germline J gene. The rearrangement links TRBV7-2 to TRBJ1-4, with 11 bases lining up with TRBD1. V lost 4 bases and J lost 8; bases outside the gene matches: 6. This CDR3 has 15 amino acids. Per the germline V gene, CDR1 is SGHTA and CDR2 is FQGNSA. The CDR3 spells CASSSGQGAGEKLFF. The part of the CDR3 DNA that was read is TGTGCCAGCAGCTCCGGACAGGGGGCAGGGGAAAAA.

This clone has more than one count but fewer than ten. The CDR3 region is CASSPRLVGTEAFF. The DNA read from the CDR3 is TGTGCCAGCAGCCCTCGACTGGTCGGCACTGAA. The J gene is TRBJ1-1, the V gene TRBV7-2, with D unclear. Read coverage stops 3 residues before the CDR3 terminus; the germline J gene supplies the remainder. The germline V gene has CDR1 SGHTA and CDR2 FQGNSA. V lost 5 bases and J 4 bases, leaving 14 bases between the germline ends. The length of the CDR3 is 14 residues.

Comment on this clone: The DNA ends 3 residues before the CDR3 does, and the rest of the CDR3 is filled in from the germline J gene. This chain connects TRBV7-2 to TRBJ2-2, with 7 bases lining up with TRBD2. There are 14 residues in the CDR3. V gave up 2 bases and J gave up 7 bases; unmatched junction bases: 4. Germline-derived CDR1 and CDR2 are SGHTA and FQGNSA. CDR3 bases read: TGTGCCAGCAGCTTACTCATAGCGGGCGGGGAG. Encoded protein: CASSLLIAGGE. The whole CDR3 sequence is CASSLLIAGGELFF.

This clone was detected a few times. The covered CDR3 bases are TGTGCCAGCAGCTTTCGAGAGACC. Residues: CASSFRET. In full, the CDR3 reads CASSFRETQYF. V and J are TRBV7-2 and TRBJ2-5, with D uncertain. The read terminates 3 residues ahead of where the CDR3 ends, so the germline J gene completes it. V lost 3 bases and J lost 4, with 3 bases in between. Per germline, CDR1 SGHTA and CDR2 FQGNSA. The CDR3 runs 11 residues.

About this clone itself: The observed sequence ends 3 residues before the CDR3 terminus, with the missing tail filled in from the germline J gene. This chain connects TRBV7-2 to TRBJ1-1; 9 positions agree with TRBD1. V lost 3 bases to trimming and J lost 7 bases; unmatched junction nucleotides: 6. This CDR3 has 14 amino acids. Germline CDR1 and CDR2: SGHTA and FQGNSA. CDR3 DNA (partial): TGTGCCAGCAGCTTGGGACAGGGCGGTATTGAA. Translating it yields CASSLGQGGIE. The full CDR3 reads CASSLGQGGIEAFF.

In its sample, this clone was seen a few times. From the germline J gene comes the end of the CDR3, since the read stops 3 residues before it. The chain carries TRBV6-2 or TRBV6-3 and TRBJ1-2, with 9 positions matching TRBD1. J was trimmed by 5 bases and V by 5 bases; bases with no gene match: 9. Germline V gene data show CDR1 as MNHEY and CDR2 as SVGEGT. This CDR3 spans 15 amino acids. CDR3 bases read: TGTGCCAGCAGTAAATCGGGGACAGGGAGATATGGC. Its translation: CASSKSGTGRYG. The entire CDR3 protein is CASSKSGTGRYGYTF.

This clone was observed a few times. The read stops 3 residues short of the end of the CDR3; the missing end is completed from the germline J gene. Other DNA sequences in the same sample also yield this CDR3. The chain joins TRBV7-9 to TRBJ2-1, with D tentatively TRBD1 (5 bases). The CDR3 loop spans 14 amino acids. V was clipped by 4 bases and J by 9 bases, with 16 bases between them. Germline-derived CDR1 and CDR2 are SEHNR and FQNEAQ (reference sequence). The CDR3: CASSSTGGVTEQFF. CDR3 DNA, as far as it was read: TGTGCCAGCAGCTCAACAGGTGGAGTAACTGAG.

About this clone: The read stops 3 residues short of the end of the CDR3; the missing end is completed from the germline J gene. The genes are TRBV18 and TRBJ1-1, with 10 positions matching TRBD1. Germline V CDR1 and CDR2: KGHSH, LQKENI. The ends lost 6 bases at V and 4 bases at J; junction bases unmatched: 5. This CDR3 comprises 14 residues. CDR3 in amino acids: CASSRGQGRTEAFF. Partial CDR3 DNA: TGTGCCAGCTCCAGGGGACAGGGGCGCACTGAA.

Turning to this clone: Read data end 3 residues before the CDR3 end; the end is taken from the germline J gene. The chain recombines TRBV7-2 with TRBJ2-3; 8 positions match TRBD2. Germline CDR1 SGHTA, CDR2 FQGNSA. V lost 3 bases and J lost 0; bases outside the gene matches: 2. The CDR3 length is 15 residues. CDR3 residues: CASSFSGASTDTQYF. The CDR3 DNA, read in part, is TGTGCCAGCAGCTTTAGCGGGGCTAGCACAGATACG. The full variable domain, rest sourced from reference TRBV7-2 and TRBJ2-3, is GAGVSQSPSNKVTEKGKDVELRCDPISGHTALYWYRQSLGQGLEFLIYFQGNSAPDKSGLPSDRFSAERTGGSVSTLTIQRTQQEDSAVYLCASSFSGASTDTQYFGPGTRLTVL.

The sample holds a few counts of this clone. The read terminates 3 residues before the CDR3 end, so the remaining end is supplied by the germline J gene. This chain joins TRBV2 and TRBJ1-6, with D maybe TRBD1 (6 bases). With 9 bases removed from V and 4 bases from J, the gap between germline ends came to 10 bases. The CDR3 sequence is 13 residues long. Germline V lookup: CDR1 SNHLY, CDR2 FYNNEI. The CDR3 here is CARGTGYNSPLHF. CDR3 DNA (partial): TGTGCCAGAGGAACAGGGTATAATTCACCC.

The table lists this clone with a few counts. The read stops 3 residues short of the end of the CDR3; the missing end is completed from the germline J gene. The chain employs TRBV6-2 or TRBV6-3 and TRBJ1-2, with D possibly being TRBD1 (6 bases). Between the trimmed V and J ends, which lost 6 bases and 2 bases, there was a span of 10 bases. Per the germline V gene, CDR1 is MNHEY and CDR2 is SVGEGT. This CDR3 region has 13 residues. CDR3 region: CASSLDSNYGYTF. Incomplete CDR3 DNA: TGTGCCAGCAGCCTGGACAGCAACTATGGC.

In the case of this clone: The read ends 3 residues early relative to the CDR3; the germline J gene fills the gap. V and J are TRBV18 and TRBJ1-2; 10 nucleotides line up with TRBD1. Germline-derived CDR1 and CDR2 are KGHSH and LQKENI. Germline trimming cut 2 bases from V and 5 bases from J; bases unmatched to any gene: 5. The CDR3 sequence is 15 residues long. CDR3 bases read: TGTGCCAGCTCACCAACGACAGGGGGCGAGTATGGC. It encodes CASSPTTGGEYG. The whole CDR3 protein reads CASSPTTGGEYGYTF.

This clone was seen many times. Read data end 3 residues before the CDR3 end; the end is taken from the germline J gene. V usage is TRBV19 and J usage is TRBJ2-7; TRBD2 might be the D (7 bases). Germline assignment: CDR1 LNHDA and CDR2 SQIVND (reference sequence). The germline V and J ends were trimmed by 7 bases and 5 bases, with 18 bases remaining between them. The CDR3 is made up of 14 amino acids. CDR3 DNA (partial): TGTGCCAGTAAGGGGGGGCAGGAGGCAGACGAG. This codes for CASKGGQEADE. The full CDR3 reads CASKGGQEADEQYF.

This clone appeared many times. The read ends 3 residues early relative to the CDR3; the germline J gene fills the gap. The chain links TRBV20-1 to TRBJ1-5; 8 nucleotides line up with TRBD1. Trimming at V came to 6 bases and at J to 7 bases, leaving 8 bases not matched to a gene. The CDR3 spans 13 residues. Germline CDR1 reads DFQATT; CDR2 reads SNEGSKA (reference sequence). The CDR3 bases that were read are TGCAGTGCCCAGGACAGGGAGAGGCAGCCC. Its protein is CSAQDRERQP. The entire CDR3 protein is CSAQDRERQPQHF.

This clone turned up a few times. The observed sequence ends 3 residues before the CDR3 terminus, with the missing tail filled in from the germline J gene. The chain couples TRBV7-2 to TRBJ2-2; weak D call: TRBD2 (7 bases). Germline V CDR1 and CDR2: SGHTA, FQGNSA. The CDR3 length is 15 residues. V lost 0 bases, J lost 7 bases, and 12 bases lay in between. CDR3 DNA, as far as it was read: TGTGCCAGCAGCTTAGCGGGGGGGCGGAACGGGGAG. Translating gives CASSLAGGRNGE. The full CDR3 sequence reads CASSLAGGRNGELFF.

This clone was detected ten times or more. Read data end 3 residues before the CDR3 end; the end is taken from the germline J gene. This chain joins TRBV20-1 and TRBJ2-7, with TRBD2 as a possible D gene (5 bases). This CDR3 region has 14 residues. CDR1 and CDR2 from the germline V gene are DFQATT and SNEGSKA (reference sequence). Deletions cut 1 base from V and 4 bases from J, with 14 bases between. This chain's CDR3 is CSARVRTSTYEQYF. The sequenced CDR3 bases are TGCAGTGCTAGAGTCCGCACTAGTACGTACGAG.

About this clone itself: The DNA ends 3 residues before the CDR3 does, and the rest of the CDR3 is filled in from the germline J gene. The chain combines TRBV7-2 with TRBJ2-3; TRBD2 is a possible D gene (6 bases). Deletions cut 6 bases from V and 0 bases from J, with 13 bases between. There are 15 residues in the CDR3. Germline CDR1 is SGHTA and CDR2 is FQGNSA. CDR3 DNA (partial): TGTGCCAGCAGTCGCTCCGGGACTAGCACAGATACG. This sequence encodes CASSRSGTSTDT. The CDR3 reads in full as CASSRSGTSTDTQYF. Looking up the rest from reference TRBV7-2 and TRBJ2-3 gives the full variable domain: GAGVSQSPSNKVTEKGKDVELRCDPISGHTALYWYRQSLGQGLEFLIYFQGNSAPDKSGLPSDRFSAERTGGSVSTLTIQRTQQEDSAVYLCASSRSGTSTDTQYFGPGTRLTVL.

As to this clone: The DNA ends 3 residues before the CDR3 does, and the rest of the CDR3 is filled in from the germline J gene. This chain joins TRBV7-6 and TRBJ2-1, with D possibly TRBD1 on 5 matching bases. The CDR3 length is 15 residues. Deletions cut 5 bases from V and 5 bases from J, with 16 bases between. From germline, CDR1 is SGHVS and CDR2 FNYEAQ. CDR3 DNA, as far as it was read: TGTGCCAGCAGCCGTGGCTGGACATCGGACAATGAG. Residues: CASSRGWTSDNE. The complete CDR3 reads CASSRGWTSDNEQFF.

Comment on this clone: The missing CDR3 end, 3 residues past where the read stops, is filled in from the germline J gene. The chain couples TRBV7-2 to TRBJ2-2; a possible D gene is TRBD1 (5 bases). V shed 5 bases and J shed 4 bases, with 8 bases lying between them. CDR1 is SGHTA and CDR2 is FQGNSA in the germline V gene. The CDR3 is 13 amino acids. The part of the CDR3 DNA that was read is TGTGCCAGCAGCCCACAGGCCACCGGGGAG. Protein: CASSPQATGE. The whole CDR3 protein reads CASSPQATGELFF.

Comments on this clone: With the read ending 3 residues before the CDR3 end, the germline J gene is used to fill in that end. The chain uses TRBV5-6 and TRBJ1-1, with 11 bases matching TRBD1. The CDR3 extends over 15 amino acids. Germline V gene lookup returns CDR1 SGHDT and CDR2 YYEEEE. The ends lost 0 bases at V and 4 bases at J; junction bases unmatched: 2. CDR3 bases read: TGTGCCAGCAGCTTGGGGACAGGGGGCTTCACTGAA. Translated: CASSLGTGGFTE. The full CDR3 protein is CASSLGTGGFTEAFF.

This clone was counted only a few times. The CDR3 end is not reached by the read, which stops 3 residues before it; the germline J gene fills it in. The gene calls are TRBV2 and TRBJ1-6; D is possibly TRBD1 (6 bases). The germline V gene encodes CDR1 SNHLY and CDR2 FYNNEI. V lost 5 bases and J lost 3, with 14 bases in between. This CDR3 has 16 residues. The CDR3 spells CASSPTGNHYNSPLHF. The covered CDR3 bases are TGTGCCAGCAGTCCAACAGGGAACCACTATAATTCACCC.

To note about this clone: The read falls 3 residues short of the CDR3 end, and the missing part is taken from the germline J gene. V usage is TRBV2 and J usage is TRBJ1-2; perhaps TRBD1 as D (6 bases). Deletions cut 2 bases from V and 5 bases from J, with 12 bases between. The germline gives CDR1 SNHLY, CDR2 FYNNEI. This CDR3 comprises 14 residues. Incomplete CDR3 DNA: TGTGCCAGCAGTGAAAGCCAGGGGCATTATGGC. Its translation: CASSESQGHYG. The full CDR3 protein reads CASSESQGHYGYTF.

Details on this clone: The read comes to an end 3 residues before the CDR3 does, leaving the germline J gene to fill in the end. The V gene is TRBV20-1, the J gene TRBJ1-1; D is ambiguous. V lost 6 bases, J lost 6 bases, and 11 bases lay in between. The CDR3 has 11 residues. Germline assignment: CDR1 DFQATT and CDR2 SNEGSKA (reference sequence). The CDR3 region is CSAPAGSEAFF. Partial CDR3 DNA: TGCAGTGCCCCAGCGGGTTCTGAA.

This clone was seen at least ten times. The sequence runs out 3 residues before the end of the CDR3; the remainder is reconstructed from the germline J gene. The V and J genes are TRBV29-1 and TRBJ1-4; D may be TRBD1 (6 bases). Germline V CDR1 and CDR2: SQVTM, ANQGSEA. The CDR3 has 13 amino acids. The part of the CDR3 DNA that was read is TGCAGCGTTACCGAGGACAGCTTGGGGAAA. It yields the protein CSVTEDSLGK. The full CDR3 is CSVTEDSLGKLFF.